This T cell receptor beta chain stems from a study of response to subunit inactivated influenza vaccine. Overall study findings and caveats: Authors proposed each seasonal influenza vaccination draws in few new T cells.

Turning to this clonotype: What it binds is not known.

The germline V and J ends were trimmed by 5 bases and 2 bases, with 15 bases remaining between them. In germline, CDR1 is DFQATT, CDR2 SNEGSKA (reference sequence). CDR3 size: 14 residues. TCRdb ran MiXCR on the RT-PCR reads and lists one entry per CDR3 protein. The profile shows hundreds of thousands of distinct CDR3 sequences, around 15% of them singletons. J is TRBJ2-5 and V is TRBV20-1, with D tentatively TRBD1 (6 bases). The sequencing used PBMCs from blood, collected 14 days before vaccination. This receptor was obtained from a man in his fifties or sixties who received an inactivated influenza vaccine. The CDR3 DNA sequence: TGCAGTGCTTCGGACAGTATTAATCAAGAGACCCAGTACTTC. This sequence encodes CSASDSINQETQYF.